This T cell receptor (beta chain) was obtained from a study of cytomegalovirus exposure and HLA in healthy donors. This clone was seen a single time. This CDR3 comprises 16 residues. CDR1 is SGHTA and CDR2 is FQGNSA in the germline V gene. V shed 1 base and J 4 bases; nucleotides not matched to a gene: 6. Each donor's status was that of a healthy bone marrow donor. The PCR made use of 60 Vbeta and 13 Jbeta primers. Sequenced by immunoSEQ multiplex PCR; TCRdb stores in-frame clones only, minus some. The sample contains some 99,000 clones, 76% of which appear only once. The chain combines TRBV7-2 with TRBJ1-4; 7 nucleotides line up with TRBD1. The material sequenced was PBMCs. The TCR was taken from a woman aged 45-59 years in good health and CMV-seropositive. The CDR3 region has the DNA TGTGCCAGCAGCTTAGGGGTGGGACAGCATAATGAAAAACTGTTTTTT. Amino acid sequence: CASSLGVGQHNEKLFF.